Given below is one T cell receptor beta chain in context. With V trimmed by 2 bases and J by 3 bases, 6 bases remained unmatched. CDR1 and CDR2 from the germline V gene are MDHEN and SYDVKM. The CDR3 has 15 residues. The sample comes from a study of T cells in Graves' hyperthyroidism and ophthalmopathy. RNA transcripts gave rise to amplified TCR beta CDR3 regions. HTBI primers were used for first-round RT-PCR of the TCR CDR3. TCRdb passed the multiplex PCR reads through MiXCR, listing each CDR3 protein once. Found here are about 160,000 distinct CDR3 sequences, less than 10% of them singletons; the top ten hold around 20%.

Input material: blood. V is TRBV28 and J is TRBJ2-7; 8 positions match TRBD1. The sequence was collected from a woman between 18 and 29 years old with Graves' hyperthyroidism that later progressed to Graves' ophthalmopathy. The CDR3 nucleotides read TGTGCCAGCAGTTTAAGACAGGGGAGGTTCTACGAGCAGTACTTC. Translating gives CASSLRQGRFYEQYF.